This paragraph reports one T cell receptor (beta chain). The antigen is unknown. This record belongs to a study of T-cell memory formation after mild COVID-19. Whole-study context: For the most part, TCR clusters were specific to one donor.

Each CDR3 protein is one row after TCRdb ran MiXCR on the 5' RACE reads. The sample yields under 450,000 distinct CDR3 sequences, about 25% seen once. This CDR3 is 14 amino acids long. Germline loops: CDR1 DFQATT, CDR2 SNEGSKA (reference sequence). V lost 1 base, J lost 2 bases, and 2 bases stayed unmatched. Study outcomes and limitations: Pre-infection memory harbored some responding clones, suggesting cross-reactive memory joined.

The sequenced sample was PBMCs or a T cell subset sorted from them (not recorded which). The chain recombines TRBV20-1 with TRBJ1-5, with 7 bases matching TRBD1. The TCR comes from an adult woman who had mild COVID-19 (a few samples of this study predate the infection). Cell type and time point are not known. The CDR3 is CSARGGQGNQPQHF. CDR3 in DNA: TGCAGTGCTAGAGGCGGACAGGGCAATCAGCCCCAGCATTTT.